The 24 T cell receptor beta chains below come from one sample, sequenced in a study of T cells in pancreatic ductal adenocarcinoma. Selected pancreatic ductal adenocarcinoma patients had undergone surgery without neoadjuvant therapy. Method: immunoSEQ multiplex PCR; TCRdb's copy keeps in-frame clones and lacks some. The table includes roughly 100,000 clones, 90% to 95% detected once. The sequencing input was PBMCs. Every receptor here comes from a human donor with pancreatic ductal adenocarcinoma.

The CDR3 is CASRDPAGSSYEQYF. The CDR3, as DNA: TGTGCCAGCAGGGATCCAGCGGGAAGCTCCTACGAGCAGTACTTC. The chain couples TRBV28 to TRBJ2-7; 7 positions match TRBD2. The CDR3 has 15 residues. From germline, CDR1 is MDHEN and CDR2 SYDVKM. Trimming removed 6 bases from V and 0 bases from J; junction bases left unmatched: 8.

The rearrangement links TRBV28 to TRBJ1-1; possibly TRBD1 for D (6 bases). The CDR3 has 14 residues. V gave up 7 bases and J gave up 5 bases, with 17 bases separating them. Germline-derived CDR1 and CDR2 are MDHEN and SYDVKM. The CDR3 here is CASISPQGRTEAFF. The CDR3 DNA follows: TGTGCCAGCATAAGCCCACAGGGCCGGACTGAAGCTTTCTTT.

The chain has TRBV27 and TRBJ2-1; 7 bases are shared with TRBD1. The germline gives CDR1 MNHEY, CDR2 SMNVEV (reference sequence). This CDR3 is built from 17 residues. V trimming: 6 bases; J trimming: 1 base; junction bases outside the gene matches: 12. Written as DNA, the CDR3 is TGTGCCAGCAGGTCGACGGGACAGCAAATATCCTACAATGAGCAGTTCTTC. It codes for CASRSTGQQISYNEQFF.

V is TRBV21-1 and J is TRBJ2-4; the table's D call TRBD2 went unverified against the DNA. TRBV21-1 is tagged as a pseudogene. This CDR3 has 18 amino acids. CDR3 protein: CASSKHEAGGPDKNIQYF. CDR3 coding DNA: TGTGCCAGCAGCAAACACGAGGCGGGAGGGCCGGACAAAAACATTCAGTACTTC.

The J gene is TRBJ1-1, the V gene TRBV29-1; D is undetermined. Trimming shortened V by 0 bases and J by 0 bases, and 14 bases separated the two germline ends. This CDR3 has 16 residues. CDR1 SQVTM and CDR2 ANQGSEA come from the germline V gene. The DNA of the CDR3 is TGCAGCGTTGAAGATCCCCCCTACTCCTTGAACACTGAAGCTTTCTTT. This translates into CSVEDPPYSLNTEAFF.

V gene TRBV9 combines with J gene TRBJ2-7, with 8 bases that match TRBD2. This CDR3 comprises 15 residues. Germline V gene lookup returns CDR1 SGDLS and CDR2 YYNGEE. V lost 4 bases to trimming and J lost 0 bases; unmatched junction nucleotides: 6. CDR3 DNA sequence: TGTGCCAGCAGCCCTAGCGGGTTGAGCTCCTACGAGCAGTACTTC. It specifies CASSPSGLSSYEQYF.

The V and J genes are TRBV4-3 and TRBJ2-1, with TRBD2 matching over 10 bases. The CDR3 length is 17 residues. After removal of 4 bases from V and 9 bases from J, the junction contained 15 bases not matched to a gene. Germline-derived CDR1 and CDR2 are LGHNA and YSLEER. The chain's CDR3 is CASSRSSTSGDRSEQFF. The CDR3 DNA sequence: TGCGCCAGCAGCCGCTCGTCCACTAGCGGGGACCGTAGTGAGCAGTTCTTC.

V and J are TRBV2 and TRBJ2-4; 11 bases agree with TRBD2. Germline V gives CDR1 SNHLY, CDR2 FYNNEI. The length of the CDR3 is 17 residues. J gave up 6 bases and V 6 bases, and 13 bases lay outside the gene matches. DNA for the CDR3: TGTGCCAGCAGGGTTAGCGGGAGGGCCGGGGAGGTAAACATTCAGTACTTC. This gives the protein CASRVSGRAGEVNIQYF.

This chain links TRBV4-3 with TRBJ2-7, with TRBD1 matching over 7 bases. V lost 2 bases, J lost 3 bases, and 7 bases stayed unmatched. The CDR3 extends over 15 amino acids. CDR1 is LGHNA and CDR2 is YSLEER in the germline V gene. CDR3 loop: CASSQSTGLGYEQYF. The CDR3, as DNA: TGCGCCAGCAGCCAATCGACAGGGCTGGGCTACGAGCAGTACTTC.

The CDR3 nucleotides read TGTGCCAGCAGCTTAGTGAGTTTGGGCAATCAGCCCCAGCATTTT. This encodes CASSLVSLGNQPQHF. The chain employs TRBV7-2 and TRBJ1-5, with D hard to call. V was cut by 1 base and J by 2 bases, with 9 bases left in between. Germline-derived CDR1 and CDR2 are SGHTA and FQGNSA. The CDR3 contains 15 residues.

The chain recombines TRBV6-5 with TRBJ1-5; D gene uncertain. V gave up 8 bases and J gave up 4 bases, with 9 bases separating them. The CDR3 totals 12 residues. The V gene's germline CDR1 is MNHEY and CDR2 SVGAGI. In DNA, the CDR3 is TGTGCCAGCCGGGCGGGGAATCAGCCCCAGCATTTT. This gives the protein CASRAGNQPQHF.

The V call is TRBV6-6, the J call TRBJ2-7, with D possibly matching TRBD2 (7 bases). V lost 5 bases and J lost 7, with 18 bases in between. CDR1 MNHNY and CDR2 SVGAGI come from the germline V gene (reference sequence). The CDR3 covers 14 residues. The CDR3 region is CASSQQGSAGEQYF. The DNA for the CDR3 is TGTGCCAGCAGTCAACAGGGTTCAGCGGGGGAGCAGTACTTC.

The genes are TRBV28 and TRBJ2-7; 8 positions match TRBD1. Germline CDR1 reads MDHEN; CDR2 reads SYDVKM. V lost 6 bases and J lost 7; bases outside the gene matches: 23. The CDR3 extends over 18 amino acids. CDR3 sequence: CASSRDRKGNLYQEEQYF. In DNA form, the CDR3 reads TGTGCCAGCAGCAGGGACAGGAAGGGGAACCTTTACCAAGAGGAGCAGTACTTC.

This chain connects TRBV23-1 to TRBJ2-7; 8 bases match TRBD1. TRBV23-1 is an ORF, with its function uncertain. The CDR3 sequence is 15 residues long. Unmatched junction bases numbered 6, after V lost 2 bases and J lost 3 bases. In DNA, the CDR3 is TGCGCCAGCAGTCAAAGACAGGGGCACTACTACGAGCAGTACTTC. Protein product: CASSQRQGHYYEQYF.

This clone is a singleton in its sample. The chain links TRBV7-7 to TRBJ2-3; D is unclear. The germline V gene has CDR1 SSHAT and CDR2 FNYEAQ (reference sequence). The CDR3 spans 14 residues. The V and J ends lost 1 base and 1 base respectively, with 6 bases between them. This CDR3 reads CASSLGIGTDTQYF. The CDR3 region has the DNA TGTGCCAGCAGCTTAGGTATAGGCACAGATACGCAGTATTTT.

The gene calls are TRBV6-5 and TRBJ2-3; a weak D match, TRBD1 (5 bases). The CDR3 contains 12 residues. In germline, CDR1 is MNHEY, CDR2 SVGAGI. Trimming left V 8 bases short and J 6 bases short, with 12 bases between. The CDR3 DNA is TGTGCCAGCGGGGCCCGCTCCGATACGCAGTATTTT. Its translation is CASGARSDTQYF.

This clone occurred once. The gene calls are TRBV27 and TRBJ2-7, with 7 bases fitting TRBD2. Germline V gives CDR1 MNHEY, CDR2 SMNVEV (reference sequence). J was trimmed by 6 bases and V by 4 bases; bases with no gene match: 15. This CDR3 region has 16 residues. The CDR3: CASSSRGRARPPEQYF. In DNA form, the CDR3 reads TGTGCCAGCAGTTCTCGGGGGAGGGCCCGGCCCCCCGAGCAGTACTTC.

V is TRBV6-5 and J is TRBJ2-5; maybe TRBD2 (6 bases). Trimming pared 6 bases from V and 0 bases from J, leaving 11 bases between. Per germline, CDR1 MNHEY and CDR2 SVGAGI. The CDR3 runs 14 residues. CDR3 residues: CASRIRRDQETQYF. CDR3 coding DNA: TGTGCCAGCAGGATAAGGAGGGACCAAGAGACCCAGTACTTC.

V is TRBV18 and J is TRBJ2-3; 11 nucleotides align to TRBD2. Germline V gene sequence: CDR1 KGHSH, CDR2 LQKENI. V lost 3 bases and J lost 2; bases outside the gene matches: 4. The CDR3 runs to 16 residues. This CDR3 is CASSPLTSGVTDTQYF. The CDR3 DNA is TGTGCCAGCTCACCTCTGACTAGCGGGGTCACAGATACGCAGTATTTT. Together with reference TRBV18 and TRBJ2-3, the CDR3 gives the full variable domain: NAGVMQNPRHLVRRRGQEARLRCSPMKGHSHVYWYRQLPEEGLKFMVYLQKENIIDESGMPKERFSAEFPKEGPSILRIQQVVRGDSAAYFCASSPLTSGVTDTQYFGPGTRLTVL.

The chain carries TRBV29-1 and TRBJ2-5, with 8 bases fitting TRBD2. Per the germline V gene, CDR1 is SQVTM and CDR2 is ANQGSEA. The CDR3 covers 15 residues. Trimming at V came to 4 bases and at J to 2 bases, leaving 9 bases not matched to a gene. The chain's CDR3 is CSVAPGLVGQETQYF. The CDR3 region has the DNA TGCAGCGTTGCACCGGGACTAGTGGGTCAAGAGACCCAGTACTTC.

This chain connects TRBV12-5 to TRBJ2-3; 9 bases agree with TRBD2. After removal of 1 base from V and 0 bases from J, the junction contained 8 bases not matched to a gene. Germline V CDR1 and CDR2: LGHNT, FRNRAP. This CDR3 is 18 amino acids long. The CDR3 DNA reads TGTGCTAGTGGTTTGGCGGAACTAGCGGGCCACAGCACAGATACGCAGTATTTT. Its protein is CASGLAELAGHSTDTQYF. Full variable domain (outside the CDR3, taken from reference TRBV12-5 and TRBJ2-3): DARVTQTPRHKVTEMGQEVTMRCQPILGHNTVFWYRQTMMQGLELLAYFRNRAPLDDSGMPKDRFSAEMPDATLATLKIQPSEPRDSAVYFCASGLAELAGHSTDTQYFGPGTRLTVL.

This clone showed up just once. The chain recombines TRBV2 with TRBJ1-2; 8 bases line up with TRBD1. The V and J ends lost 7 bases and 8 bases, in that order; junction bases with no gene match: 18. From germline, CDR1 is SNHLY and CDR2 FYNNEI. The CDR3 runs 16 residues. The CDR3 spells CASKLGQGIIVNGYTF. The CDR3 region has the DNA TGTGCCAGCAAACTAGGACAGGGAATAATAGTAAACGGCTACACCTTC. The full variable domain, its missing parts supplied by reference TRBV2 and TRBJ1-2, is EPEVTQTPSHQVTQMGQEVILRCVPISNHLYFYWYRQILGQKVEFLVSFYNNEISEKSEIFDDQFSVERPDGSNFTLKIRSTKLEDSAMYFCASKLGQGIIVNGYTFGSGTRLTVV.

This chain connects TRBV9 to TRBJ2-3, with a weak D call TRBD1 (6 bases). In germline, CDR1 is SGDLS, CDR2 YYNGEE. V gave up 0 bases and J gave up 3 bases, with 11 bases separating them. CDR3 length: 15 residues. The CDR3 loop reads CASSVVGQLTDTQYF. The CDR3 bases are TGTGCCAGCAGCGTAGTAGGACAGCTGACAGATACGCAGTATTTT.

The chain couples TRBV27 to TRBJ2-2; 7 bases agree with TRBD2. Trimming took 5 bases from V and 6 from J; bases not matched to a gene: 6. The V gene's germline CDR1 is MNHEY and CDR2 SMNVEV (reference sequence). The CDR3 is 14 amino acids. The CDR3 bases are TGTGCCAGCAGTGGGGGGGGATGGCCCGGGGAGCTGTTTTTT. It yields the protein CASSGGGWPGELFF.